This T cell receptor beta chain was captured in a study of molecular identifiers for immune sequencing clone quantification. Regarding the study as a whole: Clones exceeding 20 RNA copies carried over 99% of effector molecules but under 1% of naive-cell molecules.

This clonotype has at least ten counts. What it binds is not known. Previously described methods and listed TCR primers produced bulk TCR libraries. TCRdb reanalysed the PCR reads using MiXCR and keeps one entry per CDR3 protein. Among some 650,000 distinct CDR3 sequences, 15% to 20% were seen once, and the ten largest hold 0.85% to 0.9%. Per the germline V gene, CDR1 is LNHNV and CDR2 is YYDKDF (reference sequence). Trimming removed 1 base at V and 10 bases at J, with 14 bases between. CDR3 length equals 14 residues. It was from 20,000 to 1,000,000 sorted cells, with 10%, 30% or 50% RNA, that naive CD8 libraries came.

The sequence derives from a human donor in good health. Some libraries in this study had Jurkat cell RNA spiked in. The sample taken for sequencing was naive CD8+ T cells from blood, with Jurkat cell RNA spiked in. The sample's subset: FACS-sorted CD8+CD4-CCR7+CD45RA+ naive T cells. The genes are TRBV15 and TRBJ1-5; D uncertain. CDR3 DNA: TGTGCCACCAGCAGAGTAGAGGATACAACCCCCCAGCATTTT. It encodes CATSRVEDTTPQHF.